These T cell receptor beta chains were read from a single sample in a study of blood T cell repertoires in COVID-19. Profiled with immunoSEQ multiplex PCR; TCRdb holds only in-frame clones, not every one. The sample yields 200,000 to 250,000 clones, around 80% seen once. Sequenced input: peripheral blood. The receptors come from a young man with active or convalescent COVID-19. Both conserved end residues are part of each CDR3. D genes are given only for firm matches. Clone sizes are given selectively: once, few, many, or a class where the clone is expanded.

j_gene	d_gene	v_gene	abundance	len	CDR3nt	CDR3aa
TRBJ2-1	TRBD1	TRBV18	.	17	TGTGCCAGCTCACCACCTCGGACAGGGAGTTTAATGAATGAGCAGTTCTTC	CASSPPRTGSLMNEQFF
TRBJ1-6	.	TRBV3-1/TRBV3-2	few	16	TGTGCCAGCAGCCAACCCCTGACAAGAAAGAATTCACCCCTCCACTTT	CASSQPLTRKNSPLHF
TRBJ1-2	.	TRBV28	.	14	TGTGCCAGCAGTTTATGGGGGAGGCGTCGGGGCTACACCTTC	CASSLWGRRRGYTF
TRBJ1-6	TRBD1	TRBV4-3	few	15	TGCGCCAGCAGCCAATCAACAGGGGCAGCCTCACCCCTCCACTTT	CASSQSTGAASPLHF
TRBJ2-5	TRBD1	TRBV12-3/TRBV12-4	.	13	TGTGCCAGCAGTTTAGTCAGGGGGACGGCCCAGTACTTC	CASSLVRGTAQYF
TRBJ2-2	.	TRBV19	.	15	TGTGCCAGTAGTGTCCTGACAGGGAACACCGGGGAGCTGTTTTTT	CASSVLTGNTGELFF
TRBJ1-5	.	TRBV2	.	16	TGTGCCAGCAGTGACCTGATCCCCGCGGGCAATCAGCCCCAGCATTTT	CASSDLIPAGNQPQHF
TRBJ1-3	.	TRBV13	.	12	TGTGCCAGCAGCGCAGCGACTAACACCATATATTTT	CASSAATNTIYF
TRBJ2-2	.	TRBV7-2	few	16	TGTGCCAGCAGCCGCATCCCCGGCGGGGGCCACGGGGAGCTGTTTTTT	CASSRIPGGGHGELFF
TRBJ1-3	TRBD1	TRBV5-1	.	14	TGCGCCAGCGCGCAGGGGGAAGCTGGAAACACCATATATTTT	CASAQGEAGNTIYF